The source of this TCR beta chain is a study of T cells in Graves' hyperthyroidism and ophthalmopathy. Findings and limits, study-wide: Separating ophthalmopathy from stable hyperthyroidism was achieved by a 13 V-J model.

Comments on this clonotype: Antigen: not known.

The source material, RNA transcripts, was used to amplify TCR beta CDR3 regions. A first-round RT-PCR of the TCR CDR3 used the HTBI primer set. MiXCR, applied by TCRdb to the multiplex PCR reads, yields one record per CDR3 protein. Of approximately 480,000 distinct CDR3 sequences listed, around 20% are singletons. This sequence was found in a man between 18 and 29 years old with Graves' hyperthyroidism. Sequences were obtained from blood.

The chain's CDR3 is CARNQREGTDEQYF. CDR3 nucleotides: TGCGCCAGAAATCAGCGGGAGGGCACGGACGAGCAGTACTTC. V gene TRBV5-1 combines with J gene TRBJ2-7, with 10 bases aligning to TRBD2. The CDR3 totals 14 residues. V trimming: 8 bases; J trimming: 5 bases; junction bases outside the gene matches: 10. Germline V gene data show CDR1 as SGHRS and CDR2 as YFSETQ.